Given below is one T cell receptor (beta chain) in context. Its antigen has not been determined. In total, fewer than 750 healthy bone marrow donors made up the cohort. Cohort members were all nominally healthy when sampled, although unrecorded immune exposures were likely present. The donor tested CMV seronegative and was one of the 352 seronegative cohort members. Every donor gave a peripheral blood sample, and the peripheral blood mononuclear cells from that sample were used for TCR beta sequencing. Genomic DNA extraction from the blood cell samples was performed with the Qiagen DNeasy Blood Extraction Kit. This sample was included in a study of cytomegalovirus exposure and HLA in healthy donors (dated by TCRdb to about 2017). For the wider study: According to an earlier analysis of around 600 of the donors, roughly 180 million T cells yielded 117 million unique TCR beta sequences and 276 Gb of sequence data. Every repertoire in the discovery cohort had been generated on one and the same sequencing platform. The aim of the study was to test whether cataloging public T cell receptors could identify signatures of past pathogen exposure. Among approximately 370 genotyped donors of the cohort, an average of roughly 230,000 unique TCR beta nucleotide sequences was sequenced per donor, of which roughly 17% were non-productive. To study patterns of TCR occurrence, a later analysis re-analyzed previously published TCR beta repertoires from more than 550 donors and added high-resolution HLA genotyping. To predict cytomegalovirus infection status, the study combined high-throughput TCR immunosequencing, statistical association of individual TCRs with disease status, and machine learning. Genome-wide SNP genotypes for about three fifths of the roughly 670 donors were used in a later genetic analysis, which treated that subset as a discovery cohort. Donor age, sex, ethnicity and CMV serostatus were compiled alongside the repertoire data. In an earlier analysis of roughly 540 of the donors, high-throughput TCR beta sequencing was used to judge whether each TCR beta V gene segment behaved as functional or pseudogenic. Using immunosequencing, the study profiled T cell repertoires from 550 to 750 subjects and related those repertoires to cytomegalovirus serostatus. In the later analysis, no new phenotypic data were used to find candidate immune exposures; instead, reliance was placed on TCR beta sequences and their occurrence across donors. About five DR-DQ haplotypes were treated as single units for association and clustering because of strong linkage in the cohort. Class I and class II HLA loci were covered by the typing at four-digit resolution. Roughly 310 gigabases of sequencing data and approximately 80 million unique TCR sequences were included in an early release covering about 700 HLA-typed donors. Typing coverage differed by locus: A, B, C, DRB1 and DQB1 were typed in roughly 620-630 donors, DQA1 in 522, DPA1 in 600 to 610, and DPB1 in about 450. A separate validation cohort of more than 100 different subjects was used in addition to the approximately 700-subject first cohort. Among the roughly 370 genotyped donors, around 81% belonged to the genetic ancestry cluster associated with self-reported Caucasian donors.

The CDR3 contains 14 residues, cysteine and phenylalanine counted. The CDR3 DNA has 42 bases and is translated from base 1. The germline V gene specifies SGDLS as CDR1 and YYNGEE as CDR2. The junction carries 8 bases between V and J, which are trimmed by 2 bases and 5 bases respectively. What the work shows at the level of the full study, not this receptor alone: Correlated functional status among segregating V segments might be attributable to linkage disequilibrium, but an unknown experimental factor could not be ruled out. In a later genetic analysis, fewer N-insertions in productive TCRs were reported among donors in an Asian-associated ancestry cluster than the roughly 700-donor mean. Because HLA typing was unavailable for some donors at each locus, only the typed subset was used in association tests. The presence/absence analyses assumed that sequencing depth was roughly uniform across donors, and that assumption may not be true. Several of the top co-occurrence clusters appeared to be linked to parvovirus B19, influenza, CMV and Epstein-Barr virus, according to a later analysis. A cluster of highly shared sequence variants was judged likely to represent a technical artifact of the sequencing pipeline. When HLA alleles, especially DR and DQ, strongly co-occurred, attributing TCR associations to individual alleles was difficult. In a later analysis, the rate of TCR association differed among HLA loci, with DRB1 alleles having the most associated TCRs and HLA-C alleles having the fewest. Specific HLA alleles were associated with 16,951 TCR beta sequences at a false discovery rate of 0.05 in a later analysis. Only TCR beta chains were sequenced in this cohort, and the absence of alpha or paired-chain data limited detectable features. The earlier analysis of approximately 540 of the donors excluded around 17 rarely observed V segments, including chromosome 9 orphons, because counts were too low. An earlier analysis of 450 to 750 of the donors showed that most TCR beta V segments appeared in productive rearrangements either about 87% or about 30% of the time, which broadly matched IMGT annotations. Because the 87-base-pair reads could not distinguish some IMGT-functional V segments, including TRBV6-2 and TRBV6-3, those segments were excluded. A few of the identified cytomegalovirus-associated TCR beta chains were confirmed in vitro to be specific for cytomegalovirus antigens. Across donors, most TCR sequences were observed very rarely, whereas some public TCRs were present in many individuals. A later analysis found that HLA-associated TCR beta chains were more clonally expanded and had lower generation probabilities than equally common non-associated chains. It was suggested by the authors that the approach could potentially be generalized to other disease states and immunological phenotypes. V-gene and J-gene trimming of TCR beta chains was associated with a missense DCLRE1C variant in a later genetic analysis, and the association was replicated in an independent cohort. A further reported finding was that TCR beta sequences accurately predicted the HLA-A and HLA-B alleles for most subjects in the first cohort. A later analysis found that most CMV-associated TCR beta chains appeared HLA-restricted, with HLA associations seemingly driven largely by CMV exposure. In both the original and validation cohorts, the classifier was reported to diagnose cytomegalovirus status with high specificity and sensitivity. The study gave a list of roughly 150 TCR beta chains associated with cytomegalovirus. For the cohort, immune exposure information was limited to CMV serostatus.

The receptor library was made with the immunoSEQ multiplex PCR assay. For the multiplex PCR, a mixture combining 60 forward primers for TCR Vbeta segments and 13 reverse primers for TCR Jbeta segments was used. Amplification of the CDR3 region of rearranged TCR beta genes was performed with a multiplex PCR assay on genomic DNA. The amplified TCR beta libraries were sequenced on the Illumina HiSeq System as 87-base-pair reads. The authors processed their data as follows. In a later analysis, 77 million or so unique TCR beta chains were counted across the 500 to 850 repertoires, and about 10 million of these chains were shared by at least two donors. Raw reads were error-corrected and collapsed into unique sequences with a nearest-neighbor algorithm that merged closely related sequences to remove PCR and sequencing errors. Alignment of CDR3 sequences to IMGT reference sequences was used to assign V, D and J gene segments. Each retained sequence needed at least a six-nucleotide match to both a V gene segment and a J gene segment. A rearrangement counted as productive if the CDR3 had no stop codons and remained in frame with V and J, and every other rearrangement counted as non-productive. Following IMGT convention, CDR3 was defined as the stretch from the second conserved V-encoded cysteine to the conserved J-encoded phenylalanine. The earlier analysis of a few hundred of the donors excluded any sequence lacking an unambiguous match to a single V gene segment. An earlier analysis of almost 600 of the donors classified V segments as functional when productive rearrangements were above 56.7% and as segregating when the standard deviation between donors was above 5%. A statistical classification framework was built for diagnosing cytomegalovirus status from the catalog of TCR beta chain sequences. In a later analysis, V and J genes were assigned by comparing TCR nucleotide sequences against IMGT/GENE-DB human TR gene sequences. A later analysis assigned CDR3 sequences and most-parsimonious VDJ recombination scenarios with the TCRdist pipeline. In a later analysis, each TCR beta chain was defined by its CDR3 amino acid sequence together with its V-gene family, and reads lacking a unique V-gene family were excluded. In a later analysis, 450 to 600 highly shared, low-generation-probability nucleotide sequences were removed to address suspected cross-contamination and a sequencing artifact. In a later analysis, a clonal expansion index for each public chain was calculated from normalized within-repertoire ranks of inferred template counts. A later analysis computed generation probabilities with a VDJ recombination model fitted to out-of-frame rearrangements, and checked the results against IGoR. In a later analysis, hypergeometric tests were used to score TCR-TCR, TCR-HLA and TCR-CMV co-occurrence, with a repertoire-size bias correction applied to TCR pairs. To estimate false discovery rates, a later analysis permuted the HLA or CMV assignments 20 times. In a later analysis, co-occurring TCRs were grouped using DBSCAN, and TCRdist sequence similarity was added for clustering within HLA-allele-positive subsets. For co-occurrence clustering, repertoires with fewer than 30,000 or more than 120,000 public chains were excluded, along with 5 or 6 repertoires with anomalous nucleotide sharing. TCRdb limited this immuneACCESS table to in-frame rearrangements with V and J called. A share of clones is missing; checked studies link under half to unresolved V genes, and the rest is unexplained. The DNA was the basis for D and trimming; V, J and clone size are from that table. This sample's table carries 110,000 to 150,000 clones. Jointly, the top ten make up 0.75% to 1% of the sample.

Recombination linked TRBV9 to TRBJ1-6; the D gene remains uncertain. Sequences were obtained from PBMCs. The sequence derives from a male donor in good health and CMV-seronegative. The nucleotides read TGTGCCAGCAGCGTGGAGGGCCATAATTCACCCCTCCACTTT. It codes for CASSVEGHNSPLHF.